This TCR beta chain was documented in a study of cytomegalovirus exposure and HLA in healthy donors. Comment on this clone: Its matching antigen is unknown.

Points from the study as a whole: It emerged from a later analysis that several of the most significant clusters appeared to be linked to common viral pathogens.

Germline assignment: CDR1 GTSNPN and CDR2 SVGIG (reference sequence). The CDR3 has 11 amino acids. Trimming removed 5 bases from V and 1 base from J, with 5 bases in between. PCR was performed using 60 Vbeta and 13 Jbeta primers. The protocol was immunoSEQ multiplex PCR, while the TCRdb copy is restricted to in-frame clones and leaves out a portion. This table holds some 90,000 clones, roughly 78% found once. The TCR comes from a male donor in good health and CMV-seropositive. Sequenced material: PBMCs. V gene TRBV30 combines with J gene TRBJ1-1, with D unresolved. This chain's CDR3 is CAWGGNTEAFF. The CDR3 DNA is TGTGCCTGGGGCGGGAACACTGAAGCTTTCTTT.